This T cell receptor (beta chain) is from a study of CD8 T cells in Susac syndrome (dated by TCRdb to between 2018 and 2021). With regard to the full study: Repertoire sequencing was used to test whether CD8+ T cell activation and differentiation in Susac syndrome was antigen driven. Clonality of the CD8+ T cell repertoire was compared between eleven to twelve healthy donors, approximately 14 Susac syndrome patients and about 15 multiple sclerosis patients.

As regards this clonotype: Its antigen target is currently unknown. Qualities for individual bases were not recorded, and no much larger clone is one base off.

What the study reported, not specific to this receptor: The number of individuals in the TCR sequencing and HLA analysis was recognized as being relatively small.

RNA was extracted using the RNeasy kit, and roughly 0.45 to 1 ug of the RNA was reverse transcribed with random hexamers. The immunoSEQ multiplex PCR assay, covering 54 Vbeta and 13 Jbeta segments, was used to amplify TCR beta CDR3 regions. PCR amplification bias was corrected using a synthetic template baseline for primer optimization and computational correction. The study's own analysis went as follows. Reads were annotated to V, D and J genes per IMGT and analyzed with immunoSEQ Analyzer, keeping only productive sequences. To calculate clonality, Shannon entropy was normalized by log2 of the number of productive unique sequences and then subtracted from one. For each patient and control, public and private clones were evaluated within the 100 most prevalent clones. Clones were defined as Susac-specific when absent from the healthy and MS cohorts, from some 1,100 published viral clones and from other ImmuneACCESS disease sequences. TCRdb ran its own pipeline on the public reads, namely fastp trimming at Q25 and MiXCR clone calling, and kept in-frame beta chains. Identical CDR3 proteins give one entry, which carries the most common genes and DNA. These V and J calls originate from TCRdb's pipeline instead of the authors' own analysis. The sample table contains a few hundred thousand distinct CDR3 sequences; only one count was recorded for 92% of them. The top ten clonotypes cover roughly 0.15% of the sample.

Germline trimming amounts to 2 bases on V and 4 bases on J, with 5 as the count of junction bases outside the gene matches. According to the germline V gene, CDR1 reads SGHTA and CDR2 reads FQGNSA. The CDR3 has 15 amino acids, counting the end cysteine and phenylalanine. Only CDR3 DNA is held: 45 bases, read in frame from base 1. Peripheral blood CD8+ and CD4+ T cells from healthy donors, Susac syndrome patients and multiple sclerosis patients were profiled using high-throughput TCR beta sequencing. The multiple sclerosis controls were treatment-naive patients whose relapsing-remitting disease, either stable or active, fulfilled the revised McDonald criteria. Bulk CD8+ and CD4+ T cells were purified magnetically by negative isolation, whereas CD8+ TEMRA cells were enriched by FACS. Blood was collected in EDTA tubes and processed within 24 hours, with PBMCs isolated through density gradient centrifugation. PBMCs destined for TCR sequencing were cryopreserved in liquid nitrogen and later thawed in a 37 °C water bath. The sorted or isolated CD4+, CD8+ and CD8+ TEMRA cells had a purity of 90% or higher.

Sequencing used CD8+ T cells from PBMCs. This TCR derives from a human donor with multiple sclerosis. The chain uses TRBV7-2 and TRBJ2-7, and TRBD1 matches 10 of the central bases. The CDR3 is CASSLQGQGLYEQYF. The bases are TGTGCCAGCAGCTTACAGGGACAGGGGCTATACGAGCAGTACTTC.